A single T cell receptor beta chain is shown here with its context. Sequenced by immunoSEQ multiplex PCR; TCRdb stores in-frame clones only, minus some. This table has tens of thousands of clones, around 86% appearing once. These data come from a study of T cell responses to AZD1222 COVID-19 vaccine. The CDR3 has 15 residues. The ends were cut back, 4 bases at V and 5 bases at J, with 15 bases in the middle. The germline gives CDR1 SGHAT, CDR2 FQNNGV. The TCR sequence derives from an adult in good health. The chain employs TRBV11-2 and TRBJ2-1; TRBD1 is a possible D gene (6 bases). This specimen was peripheral blood, taken on day 0 of AZD1222 vaccination. The CDR3 region has the DNA TGTGCCAGCAGCTACCGGCGGACAGCCAACAATGAGCAGTTCTTC. Residues: CASSYRRTANNEQFF.